The rows below give T cell receptor beta chains drawn from one sample of a study of T cell responses to AZD1222 COVID-19 vaccine. Profiling relied on immunoSEQ multiplex PCR, and the TCRdb table lists in-frame clones only, not all of them. The table has some 120,000 clones, approximately 90% seen once; the top ten hold 4% to 5%. The sample in question was peripheral blood, obtained on day 0 of AZD1222 vaccination. The receptor set was obtained from an adult in good health. Each CDR3 is given with its conserved first and last residue. A D gene is named only where the DNA matches it firmly. Only part of the rows carry a size: once, few, many, or a class if the clone is expanded.

J gene	clone size	V gene	D gene	CDR3 DNA	CDR3 protein
TRBJ1-5	.	TRBV5-4	.	TGTGCCAGCAGCTTGGGGGGTAGCAATCAGCCCCAGCATTTT	CASSLGGSNQPQHF
TRBJ2-5	.	TRBV3-1/TRBV3-2	.	TGTGCCAGCAGCCCCCAAAATGAAGAGACCCAGTACTTC	CASSPQNEETQYF
TRBJ2-7	.	TRBV27	.	TGTGCCAGCAGGCCGGAGTTAGTAGATGACGAGCAGTACTTC	CASRPELVDDEQYF
TRBJ1-2	.	TRBV28	.	TGTGCCAGCAGGCAGGGCCTAGCCTATGGCTACACCTTC	CASRQGLAYGYTF
TRBJ1-5	.	TRBV6-5	.	TGTGCCAGCAGCCAGGACGGAGGGCGTCAGCATTTT	CASSQDGGRQHF
TRBJ2-2	.	TRBV6-1	.	TGTGCCAGCAGTGCGGCTAGCGCGAACACCGGGGAGCTGTTTTTT	CASSAASANTGELFF
TRBJ2-7	.	TRBV4-2	TRBD2	TGTGCCAGCAGCCAAGATCCTAGCGGGGGGGCCCCCTCCTACGAGCAGTACTTC	CASSQDPSGGAPSYEQYF
TRBJ2-2	.	TRBV12-5	.	TGTGCTAGTGGTTTGGTACTTACAGGGAACACCGGGGAGCTGTTTTTT	CASGLVLTGNTGELFF
TRBJ1-6	.	TRBV2	TRBD1	TGTGCCAGCACCCCGACAGGGTTGAATTCACCCCTCCACTTT	CASTPTGLNSPLHF
TRBJ1-2	.	TRBV5-5	.	TGTGCCAGCAGCTTCCCGGGGGGCGACTATGGCTACACCTTC	CASSFPGGDYGYTF
TRBJ2-7	.	TRBV10-3	.	TGTGCCATCAGTGAGTCAGGGTCGGGAGAGCAGTACTTC	CAISESGSGEQYF
TRBJ2-7	.	TRBV6-5	TRBD1	TGTGCCAGTTCGGGACAGGCTTACGGGGAGCAGTACTTC	CASSGQAYGEQYF
TRBJ2-7	once	TRBV5-1	.	TGCGCCAGCAGCTTGACAGATTACGAGCAGTACTTC	CASSLTDYEQYF
TRBJ2-2	.	TRBV12-5	.	TGTGCTAGTGGCCCGCGGGGACCTGACACCGGGGAGCTGTTTTTT	CASGPRGPDTGELFF
TRBJ1-6	once	TRBV9	.	TGTGCCAGCAGCGTACAGGGGCGGGATTCACCCCTCCACTTT	CASSVQGRDSPLHF
TRBJ2-7	.	TRBV6-5	.	TGTGCCAGCAGTCCCCGAGGGACCCTTCTGTGGGAGCAGTACTTC	CASSPRGTLLWEQYF
TRBJ1-2	.	TRBV6-4	TRBD1	TGTGCCAGCAGTGACGGGACAGGGTCTGGCTACACCTTC	CASSDGTGSGYTF
TRBJ1-4	.	TRBV5-5	.	TGTGCCAGCAGCTTGACAGGGATGGGTGAAAAACTGTTTTTT	CASSLTGMGEKLFF
TRBJ1-3	.	TRBV20-1	.	TGCAGTCTTGCCCGAGCGAACACCATATATTTT	CSLARANTIYF
TRBJ1-2	.	TRBV5-1	TRBD1	TGCGCCAGCAGCTCCGGACAGGACCTCTATGGCTACACCTTC	CASSSGQDLYGYTF
TRBJ1-2	.	TRBV15	TRBD1	TGTGCCACCAGCCCAGGGGGTGGGTTCTATGGCTACACCTTC	CATSPGGGFYGYTF
TRBJ2-7	.	TRBV13	.	TGTGCCAGCAGCCCCCCGACTCGAAAGAGCTCCTACGAGCAGTACTTC	CASSPPTRKSSYEQYF
TRBJ1-1	.	TRBV5-5	.	TGTGCCAGCAGCTTGTCCCCCAAGGCCACTGAAGCTTTCTTT	CASSLSPKATEAFF
TRBJ2-7	.	TRBV21-1	.	TGTGCCAGCAGCAAATCAGACCGCTCGAGCTCCTACGAGCAGTACTTC	CASSKSDRSSSYEQYF